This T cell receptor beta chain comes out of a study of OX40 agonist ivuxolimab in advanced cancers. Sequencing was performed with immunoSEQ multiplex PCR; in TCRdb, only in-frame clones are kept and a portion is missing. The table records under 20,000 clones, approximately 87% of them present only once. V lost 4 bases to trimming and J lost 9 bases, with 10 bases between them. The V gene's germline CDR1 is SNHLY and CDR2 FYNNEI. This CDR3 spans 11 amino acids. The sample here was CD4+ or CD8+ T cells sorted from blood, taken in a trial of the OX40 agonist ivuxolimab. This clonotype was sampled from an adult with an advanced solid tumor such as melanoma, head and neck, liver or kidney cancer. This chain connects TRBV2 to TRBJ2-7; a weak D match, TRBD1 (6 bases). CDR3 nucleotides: TGTGCCAGCAGTGCAGGGGTGCGGCAGTACTTC. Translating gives CASSAGVRQYF. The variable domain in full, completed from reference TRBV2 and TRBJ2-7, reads EPEVTQTPSHQVTQMGQEVILRCVPISNHLYFYWYRQILGQKVEFLVSFYNNEISEKSEIFDDQFSVERPDGSNFTLKIRSTKLEDSAMYFCASSAGVRQYFGPGTRLTVT.